This entry describes one T cell receptor (beta chain). The sample originates from a study of T cell responses to AZD1222 COVID-19 vaccine. From germline, CDR1 is KGHSH and CDR2 LQKENI. The CDR3 contains 16 residues. The ends lost 3 bases at V and 5 bases at J; junction bases unmatched: 6. Repertoires were generated with immunoSEQ multiplex PCR, while TCRdb's copy carries only in-frame clones and drops some. The sample has around 70,000 clones; around 90% are singletons. The rearrangement joins TRBV18 to TRBJ1-6; 8 bases map to TRBD1. The sequence was collected from an adult who received the MenACWY meningococcal vaccine as a control. This specimen was peripheral blood, taken 28 days after the second dose of the MenACWY control vaccine. This chain's CDR3 is CASSPFGDRNNSPLHF. CDR3 nucleotides: TGTGCCAGCTCACCGTTCGGGGACAGGAATAATTCACCCCTCCACTTT. Complete variable domain (other parts from reference TRBV18 and TRBJ1-6): NAGVMQNPRHLVRRRGQEARLRCSPMKGHSHVYWYRQLPEEGLKFMVYLQKENIIDESGMPKERFSAEFPKEGPSILRIQQVVRGDSAAYFCASSPFGDRNNSPLHFGNGTRLTVT.